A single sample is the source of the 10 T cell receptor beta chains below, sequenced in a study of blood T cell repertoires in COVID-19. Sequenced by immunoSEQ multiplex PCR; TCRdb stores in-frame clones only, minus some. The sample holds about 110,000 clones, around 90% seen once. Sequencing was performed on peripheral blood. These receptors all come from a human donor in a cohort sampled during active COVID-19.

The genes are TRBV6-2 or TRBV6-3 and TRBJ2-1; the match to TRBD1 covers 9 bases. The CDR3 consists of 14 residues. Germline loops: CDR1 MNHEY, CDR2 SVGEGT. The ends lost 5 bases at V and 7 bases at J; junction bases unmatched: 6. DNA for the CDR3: TGTGCCAGCAGTAGGACAGGGGAACAGAATGAGCAGTTCTTC. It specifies CASSRTGEQNEQFF.

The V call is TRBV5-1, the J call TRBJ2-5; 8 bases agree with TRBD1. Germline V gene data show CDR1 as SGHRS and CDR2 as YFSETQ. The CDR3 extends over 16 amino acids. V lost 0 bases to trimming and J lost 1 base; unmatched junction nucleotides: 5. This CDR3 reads CASSLGGTGGQETQYF. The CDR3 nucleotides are TGCGCCAGCAGCTTGGGGGGGACAGGTGGCCAAGAGACCCAGTACTTC.

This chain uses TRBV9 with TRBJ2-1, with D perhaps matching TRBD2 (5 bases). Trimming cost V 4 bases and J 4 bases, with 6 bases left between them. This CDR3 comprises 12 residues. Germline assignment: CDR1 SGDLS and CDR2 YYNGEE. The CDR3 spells CASSPGYNEQFF. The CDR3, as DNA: TGTGCCAGCAGCCCGGGGTACAATGAGCAGTTCTTC.

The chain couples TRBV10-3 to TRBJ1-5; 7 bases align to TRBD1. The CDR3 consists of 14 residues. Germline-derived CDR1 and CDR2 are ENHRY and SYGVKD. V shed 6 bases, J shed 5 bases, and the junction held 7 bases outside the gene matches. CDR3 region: CAIRPGQGDQPQHF. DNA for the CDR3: TGTGCCATCAGGCCCGGCCAGGGGGATCAGCCCCAGCATTTT.

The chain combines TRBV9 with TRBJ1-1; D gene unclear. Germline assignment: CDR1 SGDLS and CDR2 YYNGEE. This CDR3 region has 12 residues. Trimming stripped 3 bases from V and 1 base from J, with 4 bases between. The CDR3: CASSAGNTEAFF. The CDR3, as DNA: TGTGCCAGCAGCGCGGGGAACACTGAAGCTTTCTTT.

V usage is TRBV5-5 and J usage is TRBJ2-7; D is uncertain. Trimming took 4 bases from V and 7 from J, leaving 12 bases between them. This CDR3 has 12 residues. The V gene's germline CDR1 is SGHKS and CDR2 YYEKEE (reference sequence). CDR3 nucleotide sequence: TGTGCCAGCAGCCTCGTGGCCTGGGAGCAGTACTTC. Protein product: CASSLVAWEQYF.

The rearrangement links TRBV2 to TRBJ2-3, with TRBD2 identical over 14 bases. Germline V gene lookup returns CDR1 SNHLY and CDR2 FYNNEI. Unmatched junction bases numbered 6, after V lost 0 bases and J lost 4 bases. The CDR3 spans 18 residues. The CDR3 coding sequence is TGTGCCAGCAGTGAAGCTGGGACTAGCGGGAGCCGGCCAGATACGCAGTATTTT. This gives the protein CASSEAGTSGSRPDTQYF.

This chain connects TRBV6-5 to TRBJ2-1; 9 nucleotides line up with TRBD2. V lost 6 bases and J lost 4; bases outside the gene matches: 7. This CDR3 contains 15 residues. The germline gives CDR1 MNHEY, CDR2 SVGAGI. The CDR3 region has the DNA TGTGCCAGCAGATTAGAGGGACTAGCTTACAATGAGCAGTTCTTC. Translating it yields CASRLEGLAYNEQFF.

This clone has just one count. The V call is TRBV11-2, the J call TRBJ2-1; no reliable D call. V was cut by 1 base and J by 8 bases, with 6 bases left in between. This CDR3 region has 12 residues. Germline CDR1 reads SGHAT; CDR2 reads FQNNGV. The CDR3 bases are TGTGCCAGCAGCTTAGTCCCCTATGAGCAGTTCTTC. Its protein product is CASSLVPYEQFF. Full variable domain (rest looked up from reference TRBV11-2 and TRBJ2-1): EAGVAQSPRYKIIEKRQSVAFWCNPISGHATLYWYQQILGQGPKLLIQFQNNGVVDDSQLPKDRFSAERLKGVDSTLKIQPAKLEDSAVYLCASSLVPYEQFFGPGTRLTVL.

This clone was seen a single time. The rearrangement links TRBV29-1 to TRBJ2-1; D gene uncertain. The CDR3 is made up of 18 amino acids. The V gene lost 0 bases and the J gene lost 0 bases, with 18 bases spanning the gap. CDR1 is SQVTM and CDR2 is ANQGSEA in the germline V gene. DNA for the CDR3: TGCAGCGTTGAAGATGATAGGCCGAACTCAGGCTCCTACAATGAGCAGTTCTTC. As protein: CSVEDDRPNSGSYNEQFF.